This T cell receptor beta chain was observed in a study of response to subunit inactivated influenza vaccine. General study results and limits: It was suggested by the authors that few new T cells are recruited by each seasonal influenza vaccination.

As for this clonotype: The target antigen is unknown.

TCRdb processed the RT-PCR reads anew with MiXCR; each CDR3 protein has one entry. Among roughly 500,000 distinct CDR3 sequences listed, roughly 25% were seen once. Per the germline V gene, CDR1 is LNHNV and CDR2 is YYDKDF (reference sequence). CDR3 length: 14 residues. The ends were cut back, 7 bases at V and 4 bases at J, with 14 bases in the middle. This sample was also put to use in a study of T cells expressing NK-cell markers. That work contributes: UMIs accompanied the 5'RACE template switching by which TCR beta cDNA was made.

V and J are TRBV15 and TRBJ2-1; D unresolved. The sequence came from a man aged 45-65 years who received an inactivated influenza vaccine. The source was CD4+ T cells sorted from PBMCs, collected approximately 13 days after vaccination. CDR3 DNA: TGTGCCACCAAGGAGCAGCAGGTTTACAATGAGCAGTTCTTC. Its protein is CATKEQQVYNEQFF.